This TCR beta chain was identified in a study of blood T cell repertoires in COVID-19. Study-wide background: The study drew acute and convalescent COVID-19 samples from the United States, Italy and Spain. T cells, B-cell-depleted T cells, or PBMCs supplied cDNA or gDNA.

The authors' processing: Reference gene primer amplification in the assay estimated nucleated cell counts. Data came from immunoSEQ multiplex PCR; TCRdb stores just in-frame clones and leaves some out. V and J calls and clone size are given by that table; D and trimming were obtained from the DNA. The table lists roughly 180,000 clones, less than 90% of them singletons, with under 25% in the top ten. Germline CDR1 and CDR2: MNHEY and SVGEGT. The CDR3 covers 13 residues. Trimming took 2 bases from V and 9 from J; bases not matched to a gene: 1. The specimen sequenced was peripheral blood. The source of this sequence is a man aged 65 to 85 with active or convalescent COVID-19. The chain has TRBV6-2 or TRBV6-3 and TRBJ2-1, with TRBD2 matching over 10 bases. CDR3 sequence: CASSYLAGVEQFF. The CDR3 DNA reads TGTGCCAGCAGTTACCTAGCGGGAGTTGAGCAGTTCTTC.